The entry that follows covers one T cell receptor beta chain sequence. Its antigen is still unknown. Base qualities were left out, and no much larger clone turns up one base away. V is cut back by 10 bases and J by 4 bases, with 1 base in the junction unmatched. CDR1 and CDR2 are drawn from the germline V gene: ENHRY, SYGVKD. From the cysteine up to the phenylalanine, the CDR3 has a length of 11 residues. The CDR3 DNA has 33 bases and is translated from base 1. This record belongs to a study of monozygotic twins with cystic fibrosis (dated by TCRdb to the early 2020s). Describing the broader study: Around 3 micrograms of fragmented DNA went through 15 PCR cycles to produce barcoded libraries. To assess genetic influence on V and J gene usage, the study compared TCR beta repertoires within and across 16 monozygotic twin pairs with cystic fibrosis. On the day of blood sampling, twins were ranked among over a thousand cohort participants for weight-for-height and for FEVPerc (FEV1 disease centile). Data for three of the twin pairs had been reported earlier in a different context. Ten female and six male twin pairs, aged about 2.0 to 36.4 years (median approximately 9.1 years) and mostly children and adolescents, were included in the cohort.

Following the manufacturer's instructions, the researchers used the immunoSEQ immune profiling system to amplify TCR beta CDR3 regions via multiplex PCR. An Illumina NextSeq system was used to carry out the sequencing. In the authors' own workflow: The immunoSEQ Analyzer platform handled processing of the sequence data, and clonality was calculated by taking the square root of Simpson's index of productive rearrangements. Similarity in V and J usage was measured by Jensen-Shannon distance, and OLGA was used to compute CDR3 generation probabilities. Shared CDR3 sequences were searched against the immuneACCESS database (August 2020) and VDJdb (December 2020). The clones in this table, taken by TCRdb from immuneACCESS, are in-frame only. Not every clone is retained; where verified, under half of the shortfall comes from an unresolved V gene, and the cause of the rest is unknown. V and J calls and clone size are given by that table; D and trimming were obtained from the DNA. The sample table holds about 36,000 clones, of which 90% to 95% were seen once. In total, the top ten clones hold 0.15% to 0.2% of the sample.

The twin pairs came from the European Cystic Fibrosis Twin and Sibling Study Cohort, which recruited patients from 150 or so CF clinics across 14 European countries. Zygosity and CFTR genotype were verified in-house, and zygosity was tested by multiplex PCR of nine short tandem repeat loci. Peripheral blood was taken from each twin, and clinical parameters were recorded on the day of blood sampling. Phenol/chloroform extraction was used to isolate genomic DNA from peripheral blood cells, and the DNA was then kept in TE buffer at 4 degrees C. What the authors observed across the whole study: Sharing of nucleotide-identical clonotypes was significantly greater within monozygotic CF twin pairs than between unrelated CF individuals (P = 0.000026, Mann-Whitney). Simpson clonality was found to be generally low (median about 0.009), suggesting a naive-dominated repertoire, although higher clonality was observed in the most severely affected patients. The cohort was small, and the number of shared CDR3s showed no association with age, concordance or disease severity. In 13 of 16 pairs, V gene usage most closely resembled the co-twin's, and the same held for J usage in 8 of 16 pairs, a pattern suggesting genetic constraints.

The chain is assembled from TRBV10-3 and TRBJ2-1; TRBD1 aligns with 7 central bases. The sequenced sample was blood. The clonotype was recovered from a boy aged 2 to 9 with cystic fibrosis. At the DNA level, the sequence is TGTGCCACGGGACAGTACAATGAGCAGTTCTTC. This translates into CATGQYNEQFF.